This T cell receptor (beta chain) was sequenced in a study of PD-1 blockade in classical Hodgkin lymphoma. The overall study: Nivolumab was given intravenously to patients at 3 mg/kg every 2 weeks. Regarding the study as a whole: Newly diagnosed patients were reported to exhibit reduced baseline TCR diversity relative to healthy donors. By C4D1 there was a significant rise in CD4+ TCR diversity but not in CD8+ TCR diversity.

Noted time point: cycle 4 day 1 (C4D1), after five to seven weeks of nivolumab. Brentuximab vedotin exposure varied, and every patient relapsed after autologous stem cell transplantation. Patients had relapsed/refractory classical Hodgkin lymphoma with complete response, partial response or progressive disease as best response. The protocol was immunoSEQ multiplex PCR, while the TCRdb copy is restricted to in-frame clones and leaves out a portion. This table has about 96,000 clones, 85% to 95% appearing once. On this clone itself: Its target is not known.

The length of the CDR3 is 16 residues. Trimming removed 5 bases from V and 7 bases from J, with 21 bases in between. The germline gives CDR1 LNHDA, CDR2 SQIVND (reference sequence). The rearrangement uses TRBV19 and TRBJ1-5; D perhaps matches TRBD1 (5 bases). The sequences come from peripheral blood mononuclear cells (PBMCs), collected before the fourth cycle of nivolumab. This receptor was identified in a human donor with classical Hodgkin lymphoma. CDR3 bases: TGTGCCAGTAGTCTAGGCCCTGGACAACGAGGCCAGCCCCAGCATTTT. Encoded protein: CASSLGPGQRGQPQHF. The full variable domain, its missing parts supplied by reference TRBV19 and TRBJ1-5, is DGGITQSPKYLFRKEGQNVTLSCEQNLNHDAMYWYRQDPGQGLRLIYYSQIVNDFQKGDIAEGYSVSREKKESFPLTVTSAQKNPTAFYLCASSLGPGQRGQPQHFGDGTRLSIL.